Shown below are 2 T cell receptor beta chains from a single sample sequenced in a study of T cell responses to AZD1222 COVID-19 vaccine. The table came from immunoSEQ multiplex PCR; TCRdb's copy has only in-frame clones and leaves some out. The profile shows 200,000 or so clones, 93% of them singletons. This specimen was peripheral blood, taken 28 days after the second AZD1222 dose. The source of these receptors is an adult who received the AZD1222 COVID-19 vaccine.

V is TRBV6-2 or TRBV6-3 and J is TRBJ1-1; no reliable D call. The CDR3 loop spans 18 amino acids. Germline CDR1 MNHEY, CDR2 SVGEGT. V dropped 2 bases and J dropped 1 base, with 20 bases sitting between them. As DNA, the CDR3 is TGTGCCAGCAGTTACCCCTCGGCTAAAGTGCAACAGAACACTGAAGCTTTCTTT. It codes for CASSYPSAKVQQNTEAFF.

This clone was recorded only once. The rearrangement joins TRBV6-6 to TRBJ1-2; D remains unclear. From germline, CDR1 is MNHNY and CDR2 SVGAGI (reference sequence). V lost 8 bases, J lost 2 bases, and 6 bases lay in between. The CDR3 is 11 residues long. CDR3 nucleotide sequence: TGTGCCAGCTTGCTCAACTATGGCTACACCTTC. Translated: CASLLNYGYTF.